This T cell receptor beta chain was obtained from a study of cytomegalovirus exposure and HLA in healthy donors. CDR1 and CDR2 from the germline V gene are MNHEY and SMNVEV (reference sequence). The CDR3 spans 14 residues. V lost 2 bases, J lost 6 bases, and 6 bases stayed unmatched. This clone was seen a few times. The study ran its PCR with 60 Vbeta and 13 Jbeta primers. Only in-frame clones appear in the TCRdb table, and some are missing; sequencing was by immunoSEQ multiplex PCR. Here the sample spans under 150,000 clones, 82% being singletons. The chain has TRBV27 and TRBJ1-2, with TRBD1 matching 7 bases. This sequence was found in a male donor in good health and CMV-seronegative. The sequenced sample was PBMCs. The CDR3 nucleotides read TGTGCCAGCAGTTTAGGGCTCACAGGGGATGGCTACACCTTC. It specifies CASSLGLTGDGYTF.